A single sample gave rise to the 26 T cell receptor beta chains below, sequenced in a study of cytomegalovirus exposure and HLA in healthy donors. Produced via immunoSEQ multiplex PCR; TCRdb's table is partial and in-frame only. Here the sample spans 57,000 or so clones, about 93% being singletons. The sample comprised PBMCs. These receptors were taken from a man younger than 30 in good health and CMV-seronegative.

The chain employs TRBV18 and TRBJ2-2; 7 nucleotides agree with TRBD2. The ends lost 1 base at V and 4 bases at J; junction bases unmatched: 6. Germline CDR1 and CDR2: KGHSH and LQKENI. The CDR3 is made up of 16 amino acids. In nucleotides, the CDR3 is TGTGCCAGCTCACCACGGACTAGAGCAGGCACCGGGGAGCTGTTTTTT. As protein: CASSPRTRAGTGELFF.

The chain recombines TRBV29-1 with TRBJ2-4; possible D gene TRBD2, 6 bases. The V end lost 4 bases, the J end lost 8 bases, and 18 bases lay between the germline ends. Germline assignment: CDR1 SQVTM and CDR2 ANQGSEA. This CDR3 contains 14 residues. The CDR3 is CSVAEGGRVYIQYF. The CDR3, as DNA: TGCAGCGTTGCCGAAGGAGGGAGAGTTTACATTCAGTACTTC.

The chain has TRBV4-3 and TRBJ2-2; TRBD1 aligns across 10 bases. Germline V lookup: CDR1 LGHNA, CDR2 YSLEER. After removal of 6 bases from V and 3 bases from J, the junction contained 4 bases not matched to a gene. CDR3 size: 15 residues. The CDR3, as DNA: TGCGCCAGCAGACTGGGGACAGGGGACACCGGGGAGCTGTTTTTT. Its protein product is CASRLGTGDTGELFF.

This sequence joins TRBV5-1 and TRBJ1-5; D not resolved. V was shortened by 4 bases and J by 6 bases, with 11 bases between the two germline ends. Germline CDR1 SGHRS, CDR2 YFSETQ. The CDR3 totals 13 residues. This CDR3 reads CASSPGVGQPQHF. The CDR3 nucleotides are TGCGCCAGCAGCCCCGGTGTCGGTCAGCCCCAGCATTTT.

The J gene is TRBJ2-3, the V gene TRBV19, with 12 positions matching TRBD2. The trim removed 0 bases at V and 4 bases at J, leaving 11 bases unmatched. The CDR3 extends over 19 amino acids. The V gene's germline CDR1 is LNHDA and CDR2 SQIVND (reference sequence). The CDR3 DNA sequence: TGTGCCAGTAGTATAGAGGTGACTAGCGGGAGTATTCCGGCAGATACGCAGTATTTT. It encodes CASSIEVTSGSIPADTQYF.

The chain has TRBV11-2 and TRBJ2-7, with 8 bases aligning to TRBD2. Germline V gene data show CDR1 as SGHAT and CDR2 as FQNNGV. The CDR3 extends over 17 amino acids. V shed 5 bases and J 0 bases; nucleotides not matched to a gene: 12. CDR3 protein: CASSLAGGGRSSYEQYF. For the CDR3, the DNA is TGTGCCAGCAGCCTCGCGGGGGGCGGGCGCAGCTCCTACGAGCAGTACTTC.

The rearrangement joins TRBV6-1 to TRBJ1-2; a weak D match, TRBD1 (6 bases). CDR1 is MNHNS and CDR2 is SASEGT in the germline V gene. With 7 bases removed from V and 5 bases from J, the gap between germline ends came to 20 bases. The CDR3 runs 15 residues. The CDR3 DNA is TGTGCCAGCACCATGTGGGGGCTACAAGAGTATGGCTACACCTTC. Amino acid sequence: CASTMWGLQEYGYTF.

This sequence joins TRBV19 and TRBJ2-2; 12 nucleotides agree with TRBD2. The germline gives CDR1 LNHDA, CDR2 SQIVND (reference sequence). The CDR3 covers 18 residues. V lost 8 bases and J lost 1; bases outside the gene matches: 11. DNA of the CDR3: TGTGCCAGTCATGGGACAGGACTAGCGGGACTGAACACCGGGGAGCTGTTTTTT. Translation gives CASHGTGLAGLNTGELFF. Full variable domain (outside the CDR3, taken from reference TRBV19 and TRBJ2-2): DGGITQSPKYLFRKEGQNVTLSCEQNLNHDAMYWYRQDPGQGLRLIYYSQIVNDFQKGDIAEGYSVSREKKESFPLTVTSAQKNPTAFYLCASHGTGLAGLNTGELFFGEGSRLTVL.

The V gene is TRBV27, the J gene TRBJ1-1; D may be TRBD1 (5 bases). The CDR3 totals 14 residues. CDR1 and CDR2 from the germline V gene are MNHEY and SMNVEV (reference sequence). V was cut by 3 bases and J by 0 bases, with 8 bases left in between. CDR3 protein: CASSLTVMNTEAFF. The DNA for the CDR3 is TGTGCCAGCAGTTTGACAGTCATGAACACTGAAGCTTTCTTT.

The CDR3 bases are TGTGCCAGCAGCTATGGGACTAGCTCCTACGAGCAGTACTTC. This translates into CASSYGTSSYEQYF. The chain couples TRBV11-2 to TRBJ2-7; 8 nucleotides match TRBD2. The CDR3 loop spans 14 amino acids. Germline trimming cut 4 bases from V and 0 bases from J; bases unmatched to any gene: 2. Germline values: CDR1 SGHAT, CDR2 FQNNGV.

The J gene is TRBJ2-3, the V gene TRBV28; 12 bases map to TRBD2. Germline V CDR1 and CDR2: MDHEN, SYDVKM. This CDR3 has 16 amino acids. Trimming took 5 bases from V and 5 from J; bases not matched to a gene: 8. CDR3 sequence reads: CASSQSSGRALDTQYF. Here the CDR3 DNA reads TGTGCCAGCAGTCAATCTAGCGGGAGGGCATTAGATACGCAGTATTTT.

The DNA of the CDR3 is TGTGCCAGCAGTTTTTATGAGGGCCAGCCCCAGCATTTT. It encodes CASSFYEGQPQHF. The rearrangement uses TRBV28 and TRBJ1-5; no reliable D call. Germline values: CDR1 MDHEN, CDR2 SYDVKM. V was trimmed by 3 bases and J by 7 bases, leaving 10 bases between them. This CDR3 has 13 amino acids.

The chain combines TRBV28 with TRBJ2-2, with a possible D match to TRBD2 (6 bases). The CDR3 runs 17 residues. Germline CDR1 and CDR2: MDHEN and SYDVKM. Trimming pared 3 bases from V and 0 bases from J, leaving 14 bases between. CDR3 coding DNA: TGTGCCAGCAGTTTGAACCCCGGGGGATCGAACACCGGGGAGCTGTTTTTT. Its translation: CASSLNPGGSNTGELFF.

The chain is built from TRBV5-4 and TRBJ2-4; a possible D gene is TRBD2 (5 bases). Germline CDR1 is SGHNT and CDR2 is YYREEE (reference sequence). This CDR3 is built from 14 residues. The V gene lost 0 bases and the J gene lost 5 bases, with 9 bases spanning the gap. CDR3: CASSLGGLENIQYF. The CDR3 nucleotides read TGTGCCAGCAGCTTGGGAGGGCTCGAAAACATTCAGTACTTC.

This clone was recorded once. V gene TRBV7-8 combines with J gene TRBJ2-7; D possibly corresponds to TRBD2 (6 bases). Looked up from germline, CDR1 is SGHVS and CDR2 is FQNEAQ. V was trimmed by 3 bases and J by 5 bases, leaving 11 bases between them. There are 13 residues in the CDR3. DNA for the CDR3: TGTGCCAGCAGCTTTGGCGGGACCGACGAGCAGTACTTC. Translated, it gives CASSFGGTDEQYF.

V usage is TRBV5-1 and J usage is TRBJ1-1; 8 bases align to TRBD1. V was pared by 7 bases and J by 2 bases, with 7 bases of the junction left unmatched. Germline loops: CDR1 SGHRS, CDR2 YFSETQ. The CDR3 contains 14 residues. The chain's CDR3 is CASGQGGTNTEAFF. Written as DNA, the CDR3 is TGCGCCAGCGGACAGGGTGGGACAAACACTGAAGCTTTCTTT.

As regards this clone: One end of the junction does not line up with germline, which may come from a read error. The V call is TRBV2, the J call TRBJ1-2; 7 bases fit TRBD1. The CDR3 has 13 residues. Germline lookup yields CDR1 SNHLY and CDR2 FYNNEI. The CDR3 DNA reads TGTGCCACCAGTTCGACAGGGATCTATGGCTACACCTTC. Translation: CATSSTGIYGYTF.

In this sample, this clone turned up once. The J gene is TRBJ2-3, the V gene TRBV11-2; 9 nucleotides align to TRBD2. Germline V CDR1 and CDR2: SGHAT, FQNNGV. CDR3 size: 15 residues. The ends lost 4 bases at V and 0 bases at J; junction bases unmatched: 2. Here the CDR3 DNA reads TGTGCCAGCAGCTGGAGCGGGGGGAGCACAGATACGCAGTATTTT. It translates to CASSWSGGSTDTQYF.

CDR3 sequence: CASTYYTHYGYTF. The DNA for the CDR3 is TGTGCCAGCACCTATTATACCCATTATGGCTACACCTTC. V usage is TRBV6-5 and J usage is TRBJ1-2, with unresolved D. Germline values: CDR1 MNHEY, CDR2 SVGAGI. Trimming took 7 bases from V and 5 from J, leaving 14 bases between them. This CDR3 is 13 amino acids long.

CDR3 in amino acids: CASRAGYSGDTQYF. The CDR3 DNA reads as TGCGCCAGCAGGGCGGGGTATTCGGGAGATACGCAGTATTTT. V and J are TRBV5-1 and TRBJ2-3, with D possibly matching TRBD2 (6 bases). Looked up from germline, CDR1 is SGHRS and CDR2 is YFSETQ. The length of the CDR3 is 14 residues. V was trimmed by 5 bases and J by 5 bases, leaving 15 bases between them.

The chain is built from TRBV19 and TRBJ2-1, with 8 nucleotides matching TRBD1. V shed 6 bases, J shed 3 bases, and the junction held 4 bases outside the gene matches. There are 14 residues in the CDR3. In germline, CDR1 is LNHDA, CDR2 SQIVND (reference sequence). CDR3 coding DNA: TGTGCCAGTAGAGGCGGACAGGGCTACAATGAGCAGTTCTTC. Translated, it gives CASRGGQGYNEQFF.

The chain carries TRBV6-4 and TRBJ2-2; 7 bases agree with TRBD1. This CDR3 region has 14 residues. V lost 6 bases and J lost 3; bases outside the gene matches: 4. Germline lookup yields CDR1 MRHNA and CDR2 SNTAGT. The CDR3: CASSTTGDTGELFF. The CDR3 DNA is TGTGCCAGCAGCACCACAGGGGACACCGGGGAGCTGTTTTTT.

The chain carries TRBV29-1 and TRBJ2-3; 12 bases agree with TRBD2. This CDR3 spans 15 amino acids. Germline CDR1 reads SQVTM; CDR2 reads ANQGSEA. V shed 7 bases, J shed 0 bases, and the junction held 5 bases outside the gene matches. The CDR3 DNA sequence: TGCAGCGCGACTAGCGGGAGCACGAGCACAGATACGCAGTATTTT. Protein: CSATSGSTSTDTQYF.

The chain combines TRBV7-9 with TRBJ2-2; TRBD2 aligns across 14 bases. V lost 5 bases and J lost 1; bases outside the gene matches: 3. Germline-derived CDR1 and CDR2 are SEHNR and FQNEAQ (reference sequence). There are 17 residues in the CDR3. In DNA, the CDR3 is TGTGCCAGCAGCCCGGGACTAGCGGGGGTGAACACCGGGGAGCTGTTTTTT. Protein: CASSPGLAGVNTGELFF.

This chain connects TRBV15 to TRBJ2-7; 9 bases line up with TRBD1. CDR3 length equals 16 residues. The V and J ends lost 0 bases and 4 bases, in that order; junction bases with no gene match: 7. Looked up from germline, CDR1 is LNHNV and CDR2 is YYDKDF (reference sequence). CDR3 DNA: TGTGCCACCAGCAGAGATTCGGGACAGGGTGTATACGAGCAGTACTTC. It translates to CATSRDSGQGVYEQYF. The full variable domain, with the rest looked up from reference TRBV15 and TRBJ2-7, is DAMVIQNPRYQVTQFGKPVTLSCSQTLNHNVMYWYQQKSSQAPKLLFHYYDKDFNNEADTPDNFQSRRPNTSFCFLDIRSPGLGDTAMYLCATSRDSGQGVYEQYFGPGTRLTVT.

This clone was recorded only once. This chain connects TRBV1 to TRBJ2-7; TRBD2, as called in the table, went unchecked against the DNA. TRBV1 is assigned pseudogene status. CDR3 length equals 16 residues. CDR3 DNA: TGCACCAGCAGCCAAGGGGTCCGGGAAGAGAGTCTCGAGCAGTACTTC. Its translation: CTSSQGVREESLEQYF.